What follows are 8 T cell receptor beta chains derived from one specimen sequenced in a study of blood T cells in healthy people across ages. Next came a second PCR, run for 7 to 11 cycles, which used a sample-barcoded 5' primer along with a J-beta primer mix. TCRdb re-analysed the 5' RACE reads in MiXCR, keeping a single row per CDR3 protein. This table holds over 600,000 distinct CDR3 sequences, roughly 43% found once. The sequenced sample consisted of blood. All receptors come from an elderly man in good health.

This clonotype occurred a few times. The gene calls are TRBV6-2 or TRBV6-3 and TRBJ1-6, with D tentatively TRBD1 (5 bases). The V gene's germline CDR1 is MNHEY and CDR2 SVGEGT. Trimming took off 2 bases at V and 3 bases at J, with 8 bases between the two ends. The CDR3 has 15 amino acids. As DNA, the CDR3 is TGTGCCAGCAGTTACGAGGGGATCTATAATTCACCCCTCCACTTT. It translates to CASSYEGIYNSPLHF.

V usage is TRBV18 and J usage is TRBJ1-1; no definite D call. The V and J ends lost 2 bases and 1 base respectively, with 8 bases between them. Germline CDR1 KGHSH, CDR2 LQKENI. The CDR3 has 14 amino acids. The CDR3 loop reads CASSPIARNTEAFF. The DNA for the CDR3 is TGTGCCAGCTCACCAATTGCCAGGAACACTGAAGCTTTCTTT.

CDR3 DNA: TGTGCCAGCTCGACTCCGGGACTAGCGGACCGCGAGCAGTACTTC. It codes for CASSTPGLADREQYF. V gene TRBV21-1 combines with J gene TRBJ2-7; the table gives TRBD2 as D, unverified against the DNA. TRBV21-1 is recorded as a pseudogene. The CDR3 has 15 amino acids.

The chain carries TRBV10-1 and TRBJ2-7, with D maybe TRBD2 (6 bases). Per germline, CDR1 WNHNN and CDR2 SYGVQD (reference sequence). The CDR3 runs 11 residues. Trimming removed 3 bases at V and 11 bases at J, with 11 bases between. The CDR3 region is CASSEGRREYF. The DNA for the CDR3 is TGCGCCAGCAGTGAAGGGAGGAGGGAGTACTTC.

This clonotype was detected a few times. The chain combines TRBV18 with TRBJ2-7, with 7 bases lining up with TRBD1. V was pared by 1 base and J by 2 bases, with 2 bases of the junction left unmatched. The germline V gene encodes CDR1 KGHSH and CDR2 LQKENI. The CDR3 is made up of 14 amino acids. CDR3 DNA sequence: TGTGCCAGCTCACCACTGGGACAGACCTACGAGCAGTACTTC. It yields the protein CASSPLGQTYEQYF.

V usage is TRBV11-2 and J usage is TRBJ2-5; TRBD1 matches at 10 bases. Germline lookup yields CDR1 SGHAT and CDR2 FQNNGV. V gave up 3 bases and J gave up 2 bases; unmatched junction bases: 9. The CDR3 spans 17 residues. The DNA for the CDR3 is TGTGCCAGCAGCTTGGGGACAGGGGCAAGAGATCAAGAGACCCAGTACTTC. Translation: CASSLGTGARDQETQYF.

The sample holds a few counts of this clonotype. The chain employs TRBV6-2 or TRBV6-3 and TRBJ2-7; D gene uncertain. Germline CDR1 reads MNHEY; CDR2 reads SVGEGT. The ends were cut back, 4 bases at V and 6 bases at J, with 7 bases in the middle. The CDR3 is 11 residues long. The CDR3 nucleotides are TGTGCCAGCAGTTCTGGGTTCGAGCAGTACTTC. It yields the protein CASSSGFEQYF.

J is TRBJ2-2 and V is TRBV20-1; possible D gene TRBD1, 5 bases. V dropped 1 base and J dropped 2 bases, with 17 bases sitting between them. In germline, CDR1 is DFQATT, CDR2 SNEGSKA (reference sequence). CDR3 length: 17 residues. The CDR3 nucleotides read TGCAGTGCTAGAGGCAGCGTAGGGGCAATTAACACCGGGGAGCTGTTTTTT. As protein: CSARGSVGAINTGELFF.